This is a list of T cell receptor beta chains from one sample in a study of early stage breast cancer tumors. The protocol was immunoSEQ multiplex PCR, while the TCRdb copy is restricted to in-frame clones and leaves out a portion. The sample contains 25,000 to 30,000 clones, 65% to 75% of which appear only once. The sequenced sample was blood. The receptors derive from a person aged 50-59 years with breast cancer. CDR3s include the opening cysteine and the closing phenylalanine or tryptophan. The order of the fields is CDR3 length, J gene, V gene, D gene, clone size, CDR3 protein, CDR3 DNA. D genes are given only for firm matches. Expanded clones get a size class; other rows say once, few or many, or leave the size out.

len: 13; j_gene: TRBJ2-7; v_gene: TRBV28; d_gene: -; abundance: few; CDR3aa: CASSAGQPYEQYF; CDR3nt: TGTGCCAGCAGCGCCGGACAGCCCTACGAGCAGTACTTC
len: 14; j_gene: TRBJ1-2; v_gene: TRBV30; d_gene: -; abundance: -; CDR3aa: CAWSPTTQGHGYTF; CDR3nt: TGTGCCTGGAGTCCAACCACACAGGGTCACGGCTACACCTTC
len: 15; j_gene: TRBJ1-1; v_gene: TRBV27; d_gene: -; abundance: -; CDR3aa: CASSASGTPNTEAFF; CDR3nt: TGTGCCAGCAGCGCCTCAGGGACCCCGAACACTGAAGCTTTCTTT
len: 15; j_gene: TRBJ1-1; v_gene: TRBV7-8; d_gene: TRBD1; abundance: -; CDR3aa: CASSLAGQVNTEAFF; CDR3nt: TGTGCCAGCAGCTTAGCGGGACAGGTGAACACTGAAGCTTTCTTT
len: 16; j_gene: TRBJ2-7; v_gene: TRBV5-4; d_gene: TRBD1; abundance: -; CDR3aa: CASSLAGGQGQYEQYF; CDR3nt: TGTGCCAGCAGCTTGGCCGGAGGACAGGGACAGTACGAGCAGTACTTC
len: 12; j_gene: TRBJ2-2; v_gene: TRBV28; d_gene: -; abundance: few; CDR3aa: CASNEGPGELFF; CDR3nt: TGTGCCAGCAACGAGGGCCCCGGGGAGCTGTTTTTT
len: 16; j_gene: TRBJ1-5; v_gene: TRBV9; d_gene: TRBD1; abundance: once; CDR3aa: CASSEGTGKVGQPQHF; CDR3nt: TGTGCCAGCAGCGAAGGGACAGGGAAGGTTGGTCAGCCCCAGCATTTT
len: 16; j_gene: TRBJ1-2; v_gene: TRBV7-9; d_gene: -; abundance: -; CDR3aa: CASSLWFRGAGGGYTF; CDR3nt: TGTGCCAGCAGCTTATGGTTCCGGGGGGCAGGTGGTGGCTACACCTTC
len: 16; j_gene: TRBJ2-6; v_gene: TRBV18; d_gene: -; abundance: -; CDR3aa: CASSPRQSSGANVLTF; CDR3nt: TGTGCCAGCTCACCGCGGCAGTCCTCTGGGGCCAACGTCCTGACTTTC
len: 12; j_gene: TRBJ1-2; v_gene: TRBV7-3; d_gene: -; abundance: -; CDR3aa: CASSLGDYGYTF; CDR3nt: TGTGCCAGCAGCTTAGGGGACTATGGCTACACCTTC
len: 14; j_gene: TRBJ2-3; v_gene: TRBV6-1; d_gene: TRBD1; abundance: -; CDR3aa: CASSADRDTDTQYF; CDR3nt: TGTGCCAGCAGTGCGGACAGGGACACAGATACGCAGTATTTT
len: 12; j_gene: TRBJ1-2; v_gene: TRBV10-3; d_gene: -; abundance: -; CDR3aa: CAIKTPNYGYTF; CDR3nt: TGTGCCATCAAGACTCCAAACTATGGCTACACCTTC
len: 12; j_gene: TRBJ1-1; v_gene: TRBV7-3; d_gene: -; abundance: -; CDR3aa: CASSLSGGPAFF; CDR3nt: TGTGCCAGCAGCCTATCCGGGGGCCCAGCTTTCTTT
len: 15; j_gene: TRBJ1-2; v_gene: TRBV6-5; d_gene: -; abundance: -; CDR3aa: CASSYSTAFSYGYTF; CDR3nt: TGTGCCAGCAGTTACTCAACGGCGTTTAGCTATGGCTACACCTTC
len: 17; j_gene: TRBJ2-2; v_gene: TRBV9; d_gene: TRBD1; abundance: -; CDR3aa: CASSLRTGVANTGELFF; CDR3nt: TGTGCCAGCAGCCTCCGGACAGGGGTTGCGAACACCGGGGAGCTGTTTTTT
len: 11; j_gene: TRBJ1-1; v_gene: TRBV20-1; d_gene: -; abundance: -; CDR3aa: CSAPLNTEAFF; CDR3nt: TGCAGTGCTCCCCTGAACACTGAAGCTTTCTTT
len: 14; j_gene: TRBJ2-2; v_gene: TRBV4-3; d_gene: -; abundance: -; CDR3aa: CASSQDWKPGELFF; CDR3nt: TGCGCCAGCAGCCAAGACTGGAAGCCCGGGGAGCTGTTTTTT
len: 15; j_gene: TRBJ1-1; v_gene: TRBV18; d_gene: TRBD1; abundance: -; CDR3aa: CASSGDRDPNTEAFF; CDR3nt: TGTGCCAGCTCAGGGGACAGGGATCCGAACACTGAAGCTTTCTTT
len: 13; j_gene: TRBJ2-7; v_gene: TRBV19; d_gene: TRBD1; abundance: -; CDR3aa: CASRDRGPNEQYF; CDR3nt: TGTGCCAGTAGGGACAGGGGGCCGAATGAGCAGTACTTC
len: 13; j_gene: TRBJ2-2; v_gene: TRBV29-1; d_gene: TRBD2; abundance: few; CDR3aa: CSVAGTSAGELFF; CDR3nt: TGCAGCGTGGCCGGGACTAGTGCCGGGGAGCTGTTTTTT
len: 15; j_gene: TRBJ1-4; v_gene: TRBV6-9; d_gene: TRBD1; abundance: -; CDR3aa: CASSRGTGANEKLFF; CDR3nt: TGTGCCAGCAGTCGAGGGACAGGGGCTAATGAAAAACTGTTTTTT
len: 16; j_gene: TRBJ2-7; v_gene: TRBV4-1; d_gene: TRBD2; abundance: -; CDR3aa: CASSQDGTRITYEQYF; CDR3nt: TGCGCCAGCAGCCAAGACGGGACTAGAATCACCTACGAGCAGTACTTC
len: 14; j_gene: TRBJ2-3; v_gene: TRBV29-1; d_gene: -; abundance: -; CDR3aa: CSAAVSLPTDTQYF; CDR3nt: TGCAGCGCGGCGGTCAGTTTGCCCACAGATACGCAGTATTTT
len: 15; j_gene: TRBJ2-3; v_gene: TRBV6-5; d_gene: -; abundance: -; CDR3aa: CASSPQGFSTDTQYF; CDR3nt: TGTGCCAGCAGTCCGCAGGGGTTTAGCACAGATACGCAGTATTTT
len: 16; j_gene: TRBJ2-1; v_gene: TRBV14; d_gene: TRBD1; abundance: few; CDR3aa: CASSQVQQGAVNEQFF; CDR3nt: TGTGCCAGCAGCCAAGTTCAACAGGGGGCAGTCAATGAGCAGTTCTTC
len: 14; j_gene: TRBJ2-7; v_gene: TRBV19; d_gene: -; abundance: -; CDR3aa: CASTTGTTSHEQYF; CDR3nt: TGTGCCAGTACCACCGGGACAACGTCCCACGAGCAGTACTTC
len: 12; j_gene: TRBJ2-7; v_gene: TRBV5-1; d_gene: TRBD2; abundance: -; CDR3aa: CASSGGLDEQYF; CDR3nt: TGCGCCAGCAGCGGGGGACTAGATGAGCAGTACTTC
len: 10; j_gene: TRBJ2-5; v_gene: TRBV20-1; d_gene: -; abundance: -; CDR3aa: CSVSQETQYF; CDR3nt: TGCAGCGTCTCCCAAGAGACCCAGTACTTC
len: 18; j_gene: TRBJ2-1; v_gene: TRBV4-3; d_gene: TRBD2; abundance: -; CDR3aa: CASSQELAAQPPYNEQFF; CDR3nt: TGCGCCAGCAGCCAAGAACTAGCGGCCCAGCCCCCTTACAATGAGCAGTTCTTC